The present TCR beta chain was sequenced within a study of blood T cells in healthy people across ages. Whole-study results and caveats: Estimates of total diversity, which came from one million sequenced T cells, were considered to be underestimates. Relative to aged donors, long-lived donors carried more naive CD4+ cells and displayed higher diversity.

Next came a second PCR, run for about 7 to 12 cycles, which used a sample-barcoded 5' primer along with a J-beta primer mix. TCRdb analysed the 5' RACE reads with MiXCR anew, one entry per CDR3 protein. The table includes hundreds of thousands of distinct CDR3 sequences, approximately 30% detected once. Investigators took approximately 9.4 milliliters of peripheral blood from every donor. Germline V gene sequence: CDR1 SGDLS, CDR2 YYNGEE. This CDR3 is built from 14 residues. The V end was cut by 5 bases, the J end by 0 bases, with 10 bases between. This clonotype was recorded many times. Its specificity is not known.

Source material: blood. The chain joins TRBV9 to TRBJ2-3; D is perhaps TRBD2 (7 bases). The clonotype originates from a woman older than 75 in good health. CDR3 sequence (DNA): TGTGCCAGCAGTTGGGGGGGCAGCACAGATACGCAGTATTTT. Its translation is CASSWGGSTDTQYF.